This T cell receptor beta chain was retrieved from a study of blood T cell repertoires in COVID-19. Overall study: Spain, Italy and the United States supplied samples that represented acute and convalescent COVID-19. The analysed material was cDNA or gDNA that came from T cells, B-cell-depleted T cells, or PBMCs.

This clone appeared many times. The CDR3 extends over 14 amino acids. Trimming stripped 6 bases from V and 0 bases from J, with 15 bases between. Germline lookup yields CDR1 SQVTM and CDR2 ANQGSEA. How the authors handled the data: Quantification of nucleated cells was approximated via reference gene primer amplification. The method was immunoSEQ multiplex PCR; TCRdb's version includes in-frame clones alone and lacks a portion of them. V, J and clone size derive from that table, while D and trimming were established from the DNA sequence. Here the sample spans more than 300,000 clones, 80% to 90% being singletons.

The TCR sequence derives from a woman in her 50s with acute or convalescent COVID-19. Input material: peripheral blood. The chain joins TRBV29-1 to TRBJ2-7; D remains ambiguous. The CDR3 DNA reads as TGCAGCGTGATCATAAACCTAGACTCCTACGAGCAGTACTTC. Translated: CSVIINLDSYEQYF.